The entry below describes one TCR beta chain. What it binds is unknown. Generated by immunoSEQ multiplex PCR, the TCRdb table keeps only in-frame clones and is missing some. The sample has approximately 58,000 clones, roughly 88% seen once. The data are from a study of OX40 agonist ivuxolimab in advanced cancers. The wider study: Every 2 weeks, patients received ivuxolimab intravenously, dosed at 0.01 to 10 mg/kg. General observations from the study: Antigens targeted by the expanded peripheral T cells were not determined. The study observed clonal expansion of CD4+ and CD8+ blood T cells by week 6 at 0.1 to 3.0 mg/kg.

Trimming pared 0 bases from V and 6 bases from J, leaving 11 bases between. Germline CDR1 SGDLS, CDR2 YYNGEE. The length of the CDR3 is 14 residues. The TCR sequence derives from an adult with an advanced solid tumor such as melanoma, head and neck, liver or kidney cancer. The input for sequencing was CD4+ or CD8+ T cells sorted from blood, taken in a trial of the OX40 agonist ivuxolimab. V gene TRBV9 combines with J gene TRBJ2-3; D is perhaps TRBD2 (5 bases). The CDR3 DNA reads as TGTGCCAGCAGCGTAGGGGTGGGCGGGGATACGCAGTATTTT. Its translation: CASSVGVGGDTQYF.